The 12 T cell receptor beta chains listed next were all sequenced from one sample in a study of blood T cell repertoires in COVID-19. Using immunoSEQ multiplex PCR, the repertoire was profiled, and TCRdb retains in-frame clones only, with some absent. This sample carries approximately 45,000 clones, about 70% of them seen once, and the ten largest clones take around 60%. Sequenced material: peripheral blood. The receptors originated from a man at least 80 years old with acute or convalescent COVID-19.

The chain carries TRBV7-2 and TRBJ2-7; 8 positions agree with TRBD2. Per the germline V gene, CDR1 is SGHTA and CDR2 is FQGNSA. CDR3 length: 14 amino acids. The J segment lost 5 bases and the V segment lost 0 bases, leaving 3 bases of the junction unmatched. The CDR3 reads CASSLAGTSDEQYF. DNA for the CDR3: TGTGCCAGCAGCTTAGCCGGGACTAGTGACGAGCAGTACTTC.

This rearrangement joins TRBV7-9 to TRBJ1-6, with 7 bases identical to TRBD1. This CDR3 is 13 amino acids long. Per germline, CDR1 SEHNR and CDR2 FQNEAQ (reference sequence). Trimming took 8 bases from V and 5 from J; bases not matched to a gene: 3. The CDR3 protein is CASRQGNNSPLHF. CDR3 in DNA: TGTGCCAGCCGACAGGGTAATAATTCACCCCTCCACTTT. The full variable domain, its missing parts supplied by reference TRBV7-9 and TRBJ1-6, is DTGVSQNPRHKITKRGQNVTFRCDPISEHNRLYWYRQTLGQGPEFLTYFQNEAQLEKSRLLSDRFSAERPKGSFSTLEIQRTEQGDSAMYLCASRQGNNSPLHFGNGTRLTVT.

Only a few counts were recorded for this clone. This chain joins TRBV3-1 (or the pseudogene TRBV3-2) and TRBJ2-3, with 8 positions matching TRBD2. The CDR3 is 15 amino acids. Per the germline V gene, CDR1 is LGHDT and CDR2 is YNNKEL (reference sequence). Trimming at V came to 4 bases and at J to 3 bases, leaving 6 bases not matched to a gene. For the CDR3, the DNA is TGTGCCAGCAGCCGCAGCGGGAGTAGGACAGATACGCAGTATTTT. Translated: CASSRSGSRTDTQYF.

The sample holds a few counts of this clone. This chain joins TRBV30 and TRBJ2-1, with 7 bases identical to TRBD2. The germline V gene encodes CDR1 GTSNPN and CDR2 SVGIG (reference sequence). The V segment lost 1 base and the J segment 4 bases; nucleotides outside the gene matches: 4. The CDR3 runs to 14 residues. The DNA of the CDR3 is TGTGCCTGGAGTGCGGGGGAGGGATACAATGAGCAGTTCTTC. Encoded protein: CAWSAGEGYNEQFF.

V and J are TRBV19 and TRBJ1-6; possibly TRBD1 for D (6 bases). V lost 4 bases to trimming and J lost 2 bases, with 12 bases between them. Per germline, CDR1 LNHDA and CDR2 SQIVND (reference sequence). The CDR3 is 16 amino acids. CDR3 DNA: TGTGCCAGTAGTACACAGGGTATTACCTATAATTCACCCCTCCACTTT. Its translation is CASSTQGITYNSPLHF.

The V call is TRBV20-1, the J call TRBJ1-5, with a tentative D call TRBD1 (6 bases). Germline V gene data show CDR1 as DFQATT and CDR2 as SNEGSKA (reference sequence). V was cut by 3 bases and J by 7 bases, with 13 bases left in between. This CDR3 spans 13 amino acids. The DNA for the CDR3 is TGCAGTGCTAGTCTCAGGGGTGGACAGCCCCAGCATTTT. Translated: CSASLRGGQPQHF.

The chain has TRBV19 and TRBJ2-6, with 7 bases matching TRBD1. Germline-derived CDR1 and CDR2 are LNHDA and SQIVND (reference sequence). Trimming removed 5 bases from V and 0 bases from J; junction bases left unmatched: 4. The CDR3 has 16 residues. The CDR3 sequence: CASSPGDSSGANVLTF. CDR3 nucleotide sequence: TGTGCCAGTAGTCCCGGGGACAGCTCTGGGGCCAACGTCCTGACTTTC.

This clone has more than one count but fewer than ten. The gene calls are TRBV7-3 and TRBJ2-2, with TRBD2 matching over 7 bases. Unmatched junction bases numbered 4, after V lost 5 bases and J lost 1 base. Germline CDR1 SGHTA, CDR2 FQGTGA. The CDR3 runs 15 residues. The CDR3 region has the DNA TGTGCCAGCAGCATTAGCGGGCTGAACACCGGGGAGCTGTTTTTT. Translating it yields CASSISGLNTGELFF.

The chain has TRBV14 and TRBJ2-7; D not certain. The CDR3 is 14 residues long. The germline gives CDR1 SGHDN, CDR2 FVKESK. The V end was cut by 0 bases, the J end by 5 bases, with 11 bases between. CDR3 DNA: TGTGCCAGCAGCCAAGAGATAGCTCGGGACGAGCAGTACTTC. This codes for CASSQEIARDEQYF.

This rearrangement joins TRBV7-2 to TRBJ2-3, with 9 bases identical to TRBD2. Per germline, CDR1 SGHTA and CDR2 FQGNSA. The CDR3 is 16 amino acids. Trimming removed 3 bases from V and 3 bases from J; junction bases left unmatched: 7. The CDR3: CASSLFAGGQTDTQYF. In nucleotides, the CDR3 is TGTGCCAGCAGCTTGTTCGCGGGAGGGCAAACAGATACGCAGTATTTT.

The chain uses TRBV7-8 and TRBJ1-1, with TRBD1 as a possible D gene (5 bases). The germline V and J ends were trimmed by 2 bases and 8 bases, with 12 bases remaining between them. This CDR3 region has 13 residues. The germline gives CDR1 SGHVS, CDR2 FQNEAQ. In DNA form, the CDR3 reads TGTGCCAGCAGCTTAAGGGGTGGGTTCGAAGCTTTCTTT. Translating gives CASSLRGGFEAFF.

This chain uses TRBV30 with TRBJ2-5; D is perhaps TRBD2 (7 bases). The V gene lost 1 base and the J gene lost 2 bases, with 14 bases spanning the gap. This CDR3 contains 15 residues. Germline V CDR1 and CDR2: GTSNPN, SVGIG (reference sequence). Here the CDR3 reads CAWSGGGLPQETQYF. In DNA form, the CDR3 reads TGTGCCTGGAGTGGGGGGGGGCTACCTCAAGAGACCCAGTACTTC.